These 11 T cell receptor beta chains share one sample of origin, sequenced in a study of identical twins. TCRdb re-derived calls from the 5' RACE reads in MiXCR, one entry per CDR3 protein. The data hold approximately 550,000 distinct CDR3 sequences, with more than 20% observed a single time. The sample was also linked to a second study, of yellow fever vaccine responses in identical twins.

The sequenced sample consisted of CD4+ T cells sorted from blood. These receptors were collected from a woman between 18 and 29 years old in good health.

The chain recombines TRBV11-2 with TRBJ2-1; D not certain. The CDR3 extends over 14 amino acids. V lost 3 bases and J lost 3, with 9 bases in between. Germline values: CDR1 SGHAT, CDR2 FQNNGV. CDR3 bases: TGTGCCAGCAGCTTGAGTGACATCTACAATGAGCAGTTCTTC. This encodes CASSLSDIYNEQFF.

CDR3 coding DNA: TGCAGTGCTACCGGGACAGGGAATCAGCCCCAGCATTTT. This translates into CSATGTGNQPQHF. This rearrangement joins TRBV20-1 to TRBJ1-5; 9 bases match TRBD1. V was pared by 4 bases and J by 4 bases, with 2 bases of the junction left unmatched. In germline, CDR1 is DFQATT, CDR2 SNEGSKA (reference sequence). This CDR3 has 13 residues.

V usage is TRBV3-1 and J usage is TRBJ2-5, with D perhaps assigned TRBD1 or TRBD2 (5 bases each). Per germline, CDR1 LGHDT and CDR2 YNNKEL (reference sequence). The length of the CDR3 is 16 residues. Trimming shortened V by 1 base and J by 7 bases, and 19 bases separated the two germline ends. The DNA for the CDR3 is TGTGCCAGCAGCCAAGCCTTCCAGGGAGTAGAGGGGACCCAGTACTTC. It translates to CASSQAFQGVEGTQYF.

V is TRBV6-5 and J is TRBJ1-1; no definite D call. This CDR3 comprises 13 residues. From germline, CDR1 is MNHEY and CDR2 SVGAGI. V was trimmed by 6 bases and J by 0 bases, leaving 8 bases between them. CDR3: CASRKQLNTEAFF. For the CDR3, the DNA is TGTGCCAGCAGGAAGCAATTGAACACTGAAGCTTTCTTT.

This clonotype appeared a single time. The CDR3 DNA reads as TGTGCCAGCATTCAGGTAGCGGGGAGATCTACAGATACGCAGTATTTT. It translates to CASIQVAGRSTDTQYF. The chain combines TRBV6-1 with TRBJ2-3, with 8 bases matching TRBD2. The germline V gene has CDR1 MNHNS and CDR2 SASEGT. The CDR3 extends over 16 amino acids. V was pared by 7 bases and J by 3 bases, with 12 bases of the junction left unmatched.

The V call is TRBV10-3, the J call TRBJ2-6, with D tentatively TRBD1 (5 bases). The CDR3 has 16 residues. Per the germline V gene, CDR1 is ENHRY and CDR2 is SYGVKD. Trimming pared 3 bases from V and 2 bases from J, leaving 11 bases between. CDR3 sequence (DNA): TGTGCCATCAGTGAAGGTTCACAGGCTGGGGCCAACGTCCTGACTTTC. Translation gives CAISEGSQAGANVLTF.

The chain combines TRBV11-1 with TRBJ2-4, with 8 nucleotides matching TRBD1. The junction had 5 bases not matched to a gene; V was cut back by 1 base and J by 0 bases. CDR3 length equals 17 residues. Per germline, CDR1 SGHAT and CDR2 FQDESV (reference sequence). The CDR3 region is CASSLGDRLLAKNIQYF. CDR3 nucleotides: TGTGCCAGCAGCTTAGGGGACAGGTTACTAGCCAAAAACATTCAGTACTTC.

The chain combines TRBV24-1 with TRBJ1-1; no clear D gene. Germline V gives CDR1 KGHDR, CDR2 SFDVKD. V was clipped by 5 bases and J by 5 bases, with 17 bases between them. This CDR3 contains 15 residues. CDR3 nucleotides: TGTGCCACCAGTGGCCTCCGGGGTGGAGTAACTGAAGCTTTCTTT. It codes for CATSGLRGGVTEAFF.

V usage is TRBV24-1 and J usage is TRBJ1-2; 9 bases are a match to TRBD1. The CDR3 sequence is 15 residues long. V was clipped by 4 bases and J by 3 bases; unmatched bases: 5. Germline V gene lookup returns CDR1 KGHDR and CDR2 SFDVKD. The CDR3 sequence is CATSDSGQGHYGYTF. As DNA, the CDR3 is TGTGCCACCAGTGACTCGGGACAGGGCCACTATGGCTACACCTTC.

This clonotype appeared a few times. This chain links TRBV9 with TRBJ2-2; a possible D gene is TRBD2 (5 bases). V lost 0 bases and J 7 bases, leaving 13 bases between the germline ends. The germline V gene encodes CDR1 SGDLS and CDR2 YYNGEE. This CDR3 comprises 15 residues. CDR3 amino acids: CASSVEVGVVGELFF. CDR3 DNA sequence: TGTGCCAGCAGCGTAGAGGTCGGGGTGGTCGGGGAGCTGTTTTTT. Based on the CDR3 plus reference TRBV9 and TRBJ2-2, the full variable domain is DSGVTQTPKHLITATGQRVTLRCSPRSGDLSVYWYQQSLDQGLQFLIQYYNGEERAKGNILERFSAQQFPDLHSELNLSSLELGDSALYFCASSVEVGVVGELFFGEGSRLTVL.

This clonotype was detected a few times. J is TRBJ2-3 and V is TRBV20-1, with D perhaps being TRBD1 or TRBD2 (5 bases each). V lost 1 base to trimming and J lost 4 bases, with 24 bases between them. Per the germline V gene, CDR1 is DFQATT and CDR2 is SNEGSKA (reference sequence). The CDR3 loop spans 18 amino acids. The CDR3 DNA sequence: TGCAGTGCTAGAGCCCCCGGGCTAGCAGGGTCCAGTGCAGATACGCAGTATTTT. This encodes CSARAPGLAGSSADTQYF.